The clone carrying this TCR beta chain was seen at least ten times. The data originate from a study of T cells in Graves' hyperthyroidism and ophthalmopathy. Germline V gene sequence: CDR1 MNHNS, CDR2 SASEGT. With 6 bases removed from V and 0 bases from J, the gap between germline ends came to 8 bases. This CDR3 has 14 residues. Amplification targeted TCR beta CDR3 regions from RNA transcripts. The TCR CDR3 was amplified in a first-round RT-PCR using the HTBI primer set. TCRdb called the multiplex PCR reads again in MiXCR, with one record for every CDR3 protein. In the table there are hundreds of thousands of distinct CDR3 sequences, over 11% of which are singletons.

The sample comprised blood. The chain couples TRBV6-1 to TRBJ1-4; a possible D gene is TRBD1 (6 bases). This TCR was recovered from a woman aged 25 to 39 with Graves' hyperthyroidism. The CDR3 DNA reads as TGTGCCAGCAGGGACAGAGCAACTAATGAAAAACTGTTTTTT. Translated, it gives CASRDRATNEKLFF.